One sample yielded the 3 T cell receptor beta chains listed below, sequenced in a study of cytomegalovirus exposure and HLA in healthy donors. The PCR ran on 60 Vbeta and 13 Jbeta primers. Libraries were prepared by immunoSEQ multiplex PCR; TCRdb keeps only in-frame clonotypes and omits some of them. The sample lists about 130,000 clones, roughly 78% seen once, with 1% in the top ten. Sequencing input: PBMCs. The receptor source for this set is a man between 35 and 55 years old in good health and CMV-seronegative.

This clone was recorded only once. The chain links TRBV25-1 to TRBJ2-7; a possible D gene is TRBD2 (5 bases). CDR1 and CDR2 from the germline V gene are MGHDK and SYGVNS. The length of the CDR3 is 16 residues. The V end was cut by 4 bases, the J end by 2 bases, with 18 bases between. In DNA, the CDR3 is TGTGCCAGCAGTGGACCTAACGCCGGGAAAACCTACGAGCAGTACTTC. Its protein is CASSGPNAGKTYEQYF.

This chain links TRBV5-6 with TRBJ2-3, with TRBD1 matching over 10 bases. Germline V gene sequence: CDR1 SGHDT, CDR2 YYEEEE. CDR3 length: 17 amino acids. V lost 4 bases, J lost 2 bases, and 10 bases stayed unmatched. The CDR3 loop is CASSRRDRGLHTDTQYF. The DNA for the CDR3 is TGTGCCAGCAGCAGACGGGACAGGGGACTTCACACAGATACGCAGTATTTT.

The CDR3 DNA is TGCAGCGTCTCAGGGGGCTCGGGCACTGAAGCTTTCTTT. Translation gives CSVSGGSGTEAFF. The J gene is TRBJ1-1, the V gene TRBV29-1; TRBD1 agrees at 8 bases. Germline V gene data show CDR1 as SQVTM and CDR2 as ANQGSEA. V gave up 6 bases and J gave up 4 bases; unmatched junction bases: 7. The CDR3 sequence is 13 residues long.